This TCR beta chain came from a study of blood T cell repertoires in COVID-19 (dated by TCRdb to the early 2020s). About the full investigation: Samples covering the acute and convalescent phases of COVID-19 were provided by collaborators in the United States, Italy and Spain. A freely available public database, intended as a resource for researchers studying the immune response to SARS-CoV-2, is where the repertoires were released. Subjects who had been exposed to COVID-19, were actively infected with it, or had recovered from it provided the deeply sampled blood TCRbeta repertoires that made up the dataset. Nearly every sample came with metadata listing a de-identified subject ID, COVID-19 status, age in years and sex. The material from the prospective study consisted of cDNA or gDNA derived from T cells, B-cell-depleted T cells, or PBMCs. Samples were obtained from the ongoing ImmuneRACE study (first 160 participants) and from about 1,300 subjects provided by 6 global collaborators. HLA class I and class II types, where available, came from metadata supplied by the sample provider rather than from assay-based typing. Results and caveats for the whole study, not just this receptor: The amount of clinical and demographic metadata varied by source and participant and was provided uncurated.

Enrolling through a virtual design, the prospective study's participants ranged in age from roughly 18 to 89 years and lived across 24 United States geographic areas. To assign participants to cohorts, the prospective study relied on clinical history that participants themselves reported in a screening survey and a study questionnaire. In the prospective study, mobile phlebotomists collected whole blood, serum and a nasopharyngeal or oropharyngeal swab from each participant. Participants in the prospective study had the option to provide additional blood draws and questionnaires over a roughly two-month period. Before DNA extraction, prospective study blood samples were shipped either frozen or at room temperature. TCRbeta CDR3 regions were amplified from genomic DNA by means of the immunoSEQ Assay, a bias-controlled multiplex PCR. Under the source paper's analysis protocol: Within the assay, amplification of reference gene primers was used to estimate how many nucleated cells each sample contained. To quantify the absolute abundance of each unique TCRbeta CDR3 rearrangement, sequence reads were collapsed and filtered. For each sample, productive Simpson clonality was calculated as the square root of Simpson's diversity index across productive rearrangements. Not all clones reach the TCRdb copy of this immuneACCESS table, which keeps in-frame sequences only. Checked studies attribute under half of the gap to unresolved V genes and leave the rest unexplained. V, J and clone size were drawn from that table, and D and trimming were deduced from the DNA. The sample table shows about 440,000 clones, and about 90% are seen once. The ten largest clones take up around 1.8% of the sample.

V is shortened by 6 bases, J by 9 bases, and the region joining them spans 15 bases. The germline V gene (reference sequence) supplies CDR1 MNHEY and CDR2 SMNVEV. The CDR3 runs 13 amino acids, cysteine and phenylalanine included. The retained sequence is limited to the CDR3, 39 bases, with the frame set at the first base. A word on this clone: What antigen it recognizes has not been identified. The sample holds no much larger clone one base away, and base qualities are not on file.

The clonotype was recovered from a woman younger than 30 with acute COVID-19. The receptor chain draws on TRBV27 and TRBJ2-1; TRBD1 might be the D gene, on 6 matching bases. The sequencing sample was made of PBMCs or T cells enriched from blood (not recorded which). The DNA sequence is TGTGCCAGCAGCATTAACAGGGCACTTGAGCAGTTCTTC. Its translation is CASSINRALEQFF.